One and the same sample provided the 30 T cell receptor beta chains below, sequenced in a study of glioma-infiltrating T cells. The iRepertoire nested amplicon-rescue multiplex PCR amplified TCR alpha and beta CDR3s from RNA. TCRdb independently ran MiXCR on the multiplex PCR reads; one entry per CDR3 protein. The sample records over 100,000 distinct CDR3 sequences, around 25% being singletons. Sequenced input: glioma tissue, nonneoplastic brain tissue, or PBMCs (not recorded which). Receptors originate from a human donor with low-grade glioma or glioblastoma, undergoing nonglioma brain surgery, or in good health (not recorded which).

A word on this clonotype: This sequence may be a read error, since a much larger clone differs from it by one base. The chain couples TRBV5-1 to TRBJ2-3; 8 nucleotides line up with TRBD1. V shed 0 bases and J 8 bases; nucleotides not matched to a gene: 11. Germline V gives CDR1 SGHRS, CDR2 YFSETQ. The CDR3 totals 16 residues. CDR3 loop: CASSLVWDQGQGTQYF. CDR3 coding DNA: TGCGCCAGCAGCTTGGTATGGGACCAAGGACAGGGTACGCAGTATTTT.

This clonotype was counted at least ten times. The chain combines TRBV7-9 with TRBJ1-1, with a tentative D call TRBD1 (5 bases). CDR3 length: 15 residues. The germline CDR1 and CDR2 sequences are SEHNR and FQNEAQ (reference sequence). V lost 1 base and J lost 6, with 15 bases in between. The CDR3 here is CASSLVTAVHPEAFF. Written as DNA, the CDR3 is TGTGCCAGCAGCTTAGTGACAGCTGTGCACCCTGAAGCTTTCTTT.

This clonotype appeared a few times. This may come from a read error, since a much larger clone is one base off. This chain links TRBV15 with TRBJ2-1; 8 positions agree with TRBD2. Trimming took 11 bases from V and 2 from J; bases not matched to a gene: 8. The germline V gene has CDR1 LNHNV and CDR2 YYDKDF (reference sequence). The CDR3 is made up of 14 amino acids. The CDR3 DNA is TGTGCCGCCATCTCTAGCGGGCCCTACAATGAGCAGTTCTTC. Protein product: CAAISSGPYNEQFF.

The chain joins TRBV30 to TRBJ1-5; D call uncertain. V was clipped by 0 bases and J by 1 base, with 4 bases between them. Germline values: CDR1 GTSNPN, CDR2 SVGIG (reference sequence). The CDR3 totals 13 residues. The DNA of the CDR3 is TGTGCCTGGAGTGTACGCAGCAATCAGCCCCAGCATTTT. As protein: CAWSVRSNQPQHF.

This clonotype was picked up many times. This chain links TRBV7-2 with TRBJ2-5; 8 bases match TRBD1. J was trimmed by 4 bases and V by 4 bases; bases with no gene match: 2. The CDR3 loop spans 13 amino acids. Germline lookup yields CDR1 SGHTA and CDR2 FQGNSA. The CDR3 DNA reads as TGTGCCAGCAGCTACGACAGGGGAGAGACCCAGTACTTC. This encodes CASSYDRGETQYF.

This clonotype occurred many times. This chain links TRBV19 with TRBJ2-1, with TRBD1 matching over 9 bases. This CDR3 has 15 residues. J lost 3 bases, V lost 3 bases, and 3 bases had no gene match. From germline, CDR1 is LNHDA and CDR2 SQIVND (reference sequence). DNA for the CDR3: TGTGCCAGTAGTATTCCGGGACAGGGCTACAATGAGCAGTTCTTC. It yields the protein CASSIPGQGYNEQFF.

This clonotype was observed a handful of times. The chain is built from TRBV7-8 and TRBJ1-5, with a weak D call TRBD1 (5 bases). The CDR3 has 15 amino acids. Germline CDR1 reads SGHVS; CDR2 reads FQNEAQ. Trimming shortened V by 0 bases and J by 0 bases, and 6 bases separated the two germline ends. The CDR3 nucleotides are TGTGCCAGCAGCTTAGCAGGGGATAGCAATCAGCCCCAGCATTTT. Translation: CASSLAGDSNQPQHF.

The V call is TRBV19, the J call TRBJ2-3, with 9 bases identical to TRBD2. The trim removed 7 bases at V and 0 bases at J, leaving 8 bases unmatched. In germline, CDR1 is LNHDA, CDR2 SQIVND (reference sequence). The CDR3 has 16 residues. For the CDR3, the DNA is TGTGCCAGTAACTCGGAGCTAGCGGGGAGCACAGATACGCAGTATTTT. This sequence encodes CASNSELAGSTDTQYF.

This clonotype was seen ten or more times. V is TRBV28 and J is TRBJ2-1; 9 nucleotides agree with TRBD1. V lost 2 bases and J lost 5; bases outside the gene matches: 7. CDR1 and CDR2 from the germline V gene are MDHEN and SYDVKM. CDR3 length equals 16 residues. Written as DNA, the CDR3 is TGTGCCAGCAGTTTACCCCGACAGGGGGTGCACAATGAGCAGTTCTTC. Protein product: CASSLPRQGVHNEQFF. Full variable domain (missing parts from reference TRBV28 and TRBJ2-1): DVKVTQSSRYLVKRTGEKVFLECVQDMDHENMFWYRQDPGLGLRLIYFSYDVKMKEKGDIPEGYSVSREKKERFSLILESASTNQTSMYLCASSLPRQGVHNEQFFGPGTRLTVL.

Sample share makes this clonotype medium-sized. The J gene is TRBJ1-1, the V gene TRBV6-2 or TRBV6-3; possible D gene TRBD1, 6 bases. Trimming took off 6 bases at V and 0 bases at J, with 11 bases between the two ends. Germline values: CDR1 MNHEY, CDR2 SVGEGT. This CDR3 has 14 amino acids. The CDR3 here is CASSTGQMNTEAFF. The CDR3 bases are TGTGCCAGCAGCACCGGACAGATGAACACTGAAGCTTTCTTT.

Regarding this clonotype: A clone one base away is much larger, so this may be a read error. In DNA form, the CDR3 reads TGCGCCAGCAGCCAAGATCACAATAAGCAGTACTTC. This translates into CASSQDHNKQYF. The V call is TRBV4-1, the J call TRBJ2-7; the D is unclear. The germline V and J ends were trimmed by 0 bases and 8 bases, with 8 bases remaining between them. Per germline, CDR1 MGHRA and CDR2 YSYEKL. This CDR3 spans 12 amino acids.

There are many counts of this clonotype. The chain couples TRBV7-9 to TRBJ1-5; D is perhaps TRBD1 (6 bases). This CDR3 has 13 amino acids. CDR1 is SEHNR and CDR2 is FQNEAQ in the germline V gene (reference sequence). Trimming removed 5 bases at V and 4 bases at J, with 9 bases between. The CDR3 nucleotides are TGTGCCAGCAGCACCACAGGGAATCAGCCCCAGCATTTT. This codes for CASSTTGNQPQHF.

This clonotype was seen repeatedly, ten times or more. Mismatch with germline at one junction end may stem from a read error. The chain combines TRBV10-3 with TRBJ2-2; D is unclear. Germline-derived CDR1 and CDR2 are ENHRY and SYGVKD. CDR3 length equals 14 residues. The CDR3 DNA is TGTGCCATCGGTGAAGGCGTTGACACCGGGGAGCTGTTTTTT. It is translated as CAIGEGVDTGELFF.

This clonotype has a count of ten or more. This chain joins TRBV5-1 and TRBJ1-5, with 7 bases that match TRBD1. This CDR3 has 15 residues. Looked up from germline, CDR1 is SGHRS and CDR2 is YFSETQ. Trimming took 1 base from V and 3 from J; bases not matched to a gene: 4. CDR3 DNA: TGCGCCAGCAGCTTGACAGGGGCCTACAATCAGCCCCAGCATTTT. Amino acids: CASSLTGAYNQPQHF.

This clonotype occurred a few times. The junction shows a germline mismatch at one end, possibly a read error. The V call is TRBV4-1, the J call TRBJ1-2; 10 positions match TRBD1. Germline-derived CDR1 and CDR2 are MGHRA and YSYEKL. The CDR3 is made up of 15 amino acids. CDR3 protein: CAGSRQGAAGYGYTF. The CDR3 region has the DNA TGCGCCGGCAGCCGACAGGGGGCGGCGGGCTATGGCTACACCTTC.

This clonotype was found many times. The rearrangement uses TRBV20-1 and TRBJ1-5; possibly TRBD1 for D (5 bases). This CDR3 contains 17 residues. V lost 1 base and J 7 bases, leaving 23 bases between the germline ends. CDR1 is DFQATT, CDR2 SNEGSKA, per germline (reference sequence). The CDR3 sequence is CSARGERGQSLQQPQHF. CDR3 bases: TGCAGTGCTAGAGGAGAAAGGGGCCAGTCCCTCCAACAGCCCCAGCATTTT.

This clonotype was seen at least ten times. V and J are TRBV6-2 or TRBV6-3 and TRBJ2-1, with 8 bases lining up with TRBD2. CDR3 length: 13 residues. Unmatched junction bases numbered 3, after V lost 4 bases and J lost 7 bases. The germline V gene has CDR1 MNHEY and CDR2 SVGEGT. The CDR3 sequence: CASSSGLDNEQFF. In nucleotides, the CDR3 is TGTGCCAGCAGTTCGGGACTAGATAATGAGCAGTTCTTC.

This clonotype was seen more than once but under ten times. A read error may produce the germline difference seen at one junction end. The chain has TRBV7-6 and TRBJ1-1; a possible D gene is TRBD1 (5 bases). The V gene's germline CDR1 is SGHVS and CDR2 FNYEAQ. This CDR3 is 14 amino acids long. The CDR3 nucleotides read TGTGCCAGCAACCAGGGATTCGCCAACACTGAAGCCTTCTTT. This encodes CASNQGFANTEAFF.

This clonotype has a count of ten or more. The J gene is TRBJ1-5, the V gene TRBV7-8; 8 bases are shared with TRBD1. V was clipped by 2 bases and J by 0 bases; unmatched bases: 0. This CDR3 is 15 amino acids long. Germline lookup yields CDR1 SGHVS and CDR2 FQNEAQ. In DNA, the CDR3 is TGTGCCAGCAGCTTACAGGGGGCTAGCAATCAGCCCCAGCATTTT. As protein: CASSLQGASNQPQHF.

In this sample, this clonotype turned up many times. The V and J genes are TRBV20-1 and TRBJ1-4; the D is unclear. The CDR3 is made up of 12 amino acids. CDR1 DFQATT and CDR2 SNEGSKA come from the germline V gene (reference sequence). Trimming took off 4 bases at V and 8 bases at J, with 11 bases between the two ends. CDR3 residues: CSATHREEKLFF. CDR3 bases: TGCAGTGCTACCCACAGAGAGGAAAAACTGTTTTTT.

This clonotype showed up many times. The chain recombines TRBV6-2 or TRBV6-3 with TRBJ2-1; 12 nucleotides match TRBD1. Trimming removed 2 bases from V and 9 bases from J; junction bases left unmatched: 5. The germline CDR1 and CDR2 sequences are MNHEY and SVGEGT. CDR3 length: 15 amino acids. Written as DNA, the CDR3 is TGTGCCAGCAGTTACGGGGGACAGGGGGCGCGTGAGCAGTTCTTC. It encodes CASSYGGQGAREQFF.

This clonotype appeared a few times. The chain combines TRBV29-1 with TRBJ1-1; the D gene is possibly TRBD1 (6 bases). Looked up from germline, CDR1 is SQVTM and CDR2 is ANQGSEA. There are 13 residues in the CDR3. The V end lost 7 bases, the J end lost 0 bases, and 12 bases lay between the germline ends. The chain's CDR3 is CSELDRMNTEAFF. In DNA form, the CDR3 reads TGCAGCGAACTGGACAGAATGAACACTGAAGCTTTCTTT.

This clonotype was seen ten or more times. CDR3 nucleotide sequence: TGCAGTGCGGCGCCCCACAGGGTTAGCAATCAGCCCCAGCATTTT. It encodes CSAAPHRVSNQPQHF. The chain uses TRBV20-1 and TRBJ1-5, with D possibly TRBD1 on 6 matching bases. Germline CDR1 DFQATT, CDR2 SNEGSKA (reference sequence). Trimming removed 6 bases from V and 0 bases from J, with 15 bases in between. This CDR3 comprises 15 residues.

In its sample, this clonotype was seen many times. The chain is built from TRBV27 and TRBJ2-7; maybe TRBD1 (6 bases). This CDR3 spans 14 amino acids. Germline assignment: CDR1 MNHEY and CDR2 SMNVEV (reference sequence). Trimming removed 4 bases from V and 3 bases from J, with 13 bases in between. Here the CDR3 reads CASSSTGTSYEQYF. For the CDR3, the DNA is TGTGCCAGCAGTTCTACCGGGACAAGCTACGAGCAGTACTTC.

This clonotype was detected ten times or more. The rearrangement uses TRBV27 and TRBJ2-3; 14 nucleotides match TRBD2. The junction had 9 bases not matched to a gene; V was cut back by 5 bases and J by 2 bases. The V gene's germline CDR1 is MNHEY and CDR2 SMNVEV (reference sequence). CDR3 length equals 18 residues. The DNA for the CDR3 is TGTGCCAGCAGTCTAGGACTAGCGGGAGGCCGATTCACAGATACGCAGTATTTT. This encodes CASSLGLAGGRFTDTQYF.

Comment on this clonotype: Being one base from a much bigger clone, this may be a read error. This chain uses TRBV7-2 with TRBJ2-7, with 7 bases aligning to TRBD2. CDR3 length: 17 amino acids. Germline V gene data show CDR1 as SGHTA and CDR2 as FQGNSA. Written as DNA, the CDR3 is TGTGCCAGCAGCTTTGTGTCCGGCGGGAGTCCCTCCTACGAGCAGCACTTC. This codes for CASSFVSGGSPSYEQHF.

V gene TRBV29-1 combines with J gene TRBJ1-1, with TRBD1 identical over 7 bases. This CDR3 is built from 14 residues. The ends lost 3 bases at V and 4 bases at J; junction bases unmatched: 8. Germline V gene data show CDR1 as SQVTM and CDR2 as ANQGSEA. CDR3 residues: CSVDLRQGGTEAFF. CDR3 DNA: TGCAGCGTTGATCTCCGGCAGGGGGGCACTGAAGCTTTCTTT.

This clonotype was counted ten times or more. The chain recombines TRBV7-6 with TRBJ2-2; D remains unclear. Trimming pared 1 base from V and 1 base from J, leaving 7 bases between. The CDR3 contains 15 residues. Germline V gives CDR1 SGHVS, CDR2 FNYEAQ. The CDR3 sequence: CASSLGLMNTGELFF. The CDR3 nucleotides read TGTGCCAGCAGCTTAGGTCTCATGAACACCGGGGAGCTGTTTTTT.

This clonotype was recorded many times. The chain combines TRBV12-3 or TRBV12-4 with TRBJ2-7; no clear D. The CDR3 length is 13 residues. The V end lost 6 bases, the J end lost 0 bases, and 9 bases lay between the germline ends. The CDR3 sequence is CASRPTSSYEQYF. The CDR3 DNA sequence: TGTGCCAGCAGACCTACCAGCTCCTACGAGCAGTACTTC.

Notes on this clonotype: This is likely a read error, given that the CDR3 carries no conserved phenylalanine or tryptophan at its end. The gene calls are TRBV6-2 or TRBV6-3 and TRBJ1-1; D is ambiguous. Looked up from germline, CDR1 is MNHEY and CDR2 is SVGEGT. The CDR3 contains 13 residues. The DNA of the CDR3 is TGTGCAGTGGTCCGGGAGATAGACACTAAAGCTTTCCTT. As protein: CAVVREIDTKAFL.